The sequence of this TCR beta chain was determined in a study of chemoradiotherapy in HPV16-positive cancers. TCRdb keeps only in-frame clones here, not all; method: immunoSEQ multiplex PCR. The sample consists of more than 13,000 clones, roughly 88% of them appearing once. Trimming took 6 bases from V and 6 from J; bases not matched to a gene: 11. Germline-derived CDR1 and CDR2 are MNHEY and SVGAGI. CDR3 length: 15 residues. The source is a human donor with HPV-associated anogenital cancer. The source material was blood, sampled from a patient who underwent chemoradiotherapy. The gene calls are TRBV6-5 and TRBJ1-5, with 7 bases lining up with TRBD1. CDR3 in amino acids: CASRPSTGAGQPQHF. In nucleotides, the CDR3 is TGTGCCAGCAGGCCAAGTACAGGGGCGGGTCAGCCCCAGCATTTT.